The 27 T cell receptor beta chains below were found in one sample sequenced in a study of control samples from healthy donors and cancer patients. The data were produced by immunoSEQ multiplex PCR, yet TCRdb's version contains in-frame clones alone and is incomplete. The sample yields 100,000 to 150,000 clones, 85% to 95% seen once. Material for sequencing was PBMCs. Receptor source: a man older than 75 with head and neck cancer.

The chain links TRBV5-4 to TRBJ2-5, with TRBD2 identical over 11 bases. CDR3 size: 17 residues. The germline gives CDR1 SGHNT, CDR2 YYREEE (reference sequence). V was clipped by 2 bases and J by 1 base; unmatched bases: 7. The CDR3 DNA is TGTGCCAGCAGCTTCGCACTAGCGGGGGCCTCCCAAGAGACCCAGTACTTC. Protein product: CASSFALAGASQETQYF.

The CDR3 loop is CASSLGAKNTEAFF. CDR3 nucleotides: TGTGCCAGCAGCTTAGGGGCCAAGAACACTGAAGCTTTCTTT. This chain uses TRBV13 with TRBJ1-1; D is undetermined. The germline gives CDR1 PRHDT, CDR2 FYEKMQ (reference sequence). This CDR3 comprises 14 residues. V lost 0 bases and J lost 1, with 6 bases in between.

The chain has TRBV29-1 and TRBJ1-3; D not resolved. CDR1 SQVTM and CDR2 ANQGSEA come from the germline V gene. This CDR3 spans 14 amino acids. V lost 4 bases to trimming and J lost 4 bases, with 14 bases between them. CDR3 sequence: CSVGPSRAGNTIYF. CDR3 sequence (DNA): TGCAGCGTTGGTCCCTCAAGGGCAGGAAACACCATATATTTT.

The V gene is TRBV29-1, the J gene TRBJ2-3, with 7 bases lining up with TRBD2. The ends lost 4 bases at V and 8 bases at J; junction bases unmatched: 6. CDR3 size: 12 residues. Germline CDR1 and CDR2: SQVTM and ANQGSEA. The chain's CDR3 is CSVGGGEGTQYF. The CDR3 DNA follows: TGCAGCGTTGGTGGAGGGGAGGGTACGCAGTATTTT.

The chain links TRBV7-6 to TRBJ2-2; D unclear. Germline V gene lookup returns CDR1 SGHVS and CDR2 FNYEAQ. V was cut by 5 bases and J by 7 bases, with 11 bases left in between. The CDR3 totals 13 residues. Here the CDR3 DNA reads TGTGCCAGCAGCCCTCGTACCGGCGGGGAGCTGTTTTTT. Translation gives CASSPRTGGELFF.

The chain carries TRBV10-3 and TRBJ2-7, with 8 bases aligning to TRBD1. The CDR3 covers 15 residues. V gave up 0 bases and J gave up 1 base; unmatched junction bases: 2. The germline CDR1 and CDR2 sequences are ENHRY and SYGVKD. The CDR3 DNA follows: TGTGCCATCAGTGAGTCAAGGACAGGGTCCTACGAGCAGTACTTC. Encoded protein: CAISESRTGSYEQYF.

The chain employs TRBV6-1 and TRBJ1-6; 7 nucleotides line up with TRBD1. The trim removed 2 bases at V and 9 bases at J, leaving 7 bases unmatched. In germline, CDR1 is MNHNS, CDR2 SASEGT. CDR3 length equals 15 residues. CDR3 DNA sequence: TGTGCCAGCAGTGAAACTTACAGGGGAGGTTCACCCCTCCACTTT. Translation gives CASSETYRGGSPLHF.

The V call is TRBV18, the J call TRBJ2-1; D possibly corresponds to TRBD2 (6 bases). V lost 1 base to trimming and J lost 6 bases, with 10 bases between them. Germline CDR1 is KGHSH and CDR2 is LQKENI. The CDR3 has 14 residues. DNA for the CDR3: TGTGCCAGCTCACCACGGCGGGGCACCAATGAGCAGTTCTTC. It specifies CASSPRRGTNEQFF.

The DNA for the CDR3 is TGTGCCAGCAGTTTAACGGGGCGGGCCTACAATGAGCAGTTCTTC. Its protein is CASSLTGRAYNEQFF. This chain joins TRBV28 and TRBJ2-1; D is possibly TRBD1 or TRBD2 (5 bases each). CDR1 is MDHEN, CDR2 SYDVKM, per germline. The CDR3 has 15 residues. V was trimmed by 2 bases and J by 2 bases, leaving 10 bases between them.

The chain recombines TRBV19 with TRBJ2-5; TRBD1 matches 10 bases. CDR1 is LNHDA and CDR2 is SQIVND in the germline V gene (reference sequence). Unmatched junction bases numbered 5, after V lost 2 bases and J lost 5 bases. This CDR3 comprises 15 residues. The CDR3 region is CASSISGTGAETQYF. The CDR3 DNA reads as TGTGCCAGTAGTATATCCGGGACAGGGGCTGAGACCCAGTACTTC.

The chain combines TRBV3-1 (or the pseudogene TRBV3-2) with TRBJ2-1, with D possibly TRBD2 on 5 matching bases. The CDR3 loop spans 13 amino acids. V gave up 9 bases and J gave up 4 bases, with 13 bases separating them. Germline V gene data show CDR1 as LGHDT and CDR2 as YNNKEL (reference sequence). The CDR3 sequence: CARLLSGYNEQFF. CDR3 in DNA: TGTGCCAGGCTGCTGTCGGGATACAATGAGCAGTTCTTC.

A single count supports this clone. This chain connects TRBV28 to TRBJ1-1; D might be TRBD1 (6 bases). The V gene lost 8 bases and the J gene lost 1 base, with 14 bases spanning the gap. The CDR3 spans 14 residues. Germline V CDR1 and CDR2: MDHEN, SYDVKM. This chain's CDR3 is CASWKDSTNTEAFF. Here the CDR3 DNA reads TGTGCCAGCTGGAAGGACAGCACGAACACTGAAGCTTTCTTT. The whole variable domain, remainder taken from reference TRBV28 and TRBJ1-1, is DVKVTQSSRYLVKRTGEKVFLECVQDMDHENMFWYRQDPGLGLRLIYFSYDVKMKEKGDIPEGYSVSREKKERFSLILESASTNQTSMYLCASWKDSTNTEAFFGQGTRLTVV.

The chain is built from TRBV5-1 and TRBJ1-1, with 9 bases aligning to TRBD1. V shed 4 bases, J shed 5 bases, and the junction held 6 bases outside the gene matches. The germline gives CDR1 SGHRS, CDR2 YFSETQ. The CDR3 is made up of 14 amino acids. The CDR3 loop is CASSRDRVGTEAFF. CDR3 nucleotide sequence: TGCGCCAGCAGCCGGGACAGGGTTGGGACTGAAGCTTTCTTT. Supplemented by reference TRBV5-1 and TRBJ1-1, the full variable domain reads KAGVTQTPRYLIKTRGQQVTLSCSPISGHRSVSWYQQTPGQGLQFLFEYFSETQRNKGNFPGRFSGRQFSNSRSEMNVSTLELGDSALYLCASSRDRVGTEAFFGQGTRLTVV.

This chain connects TRBV7-8 to TRBJ2-7; D possibly corresponds to TRBD1 (6 bases). The germline gives CDR1 SGHVS, CDR2 FQNEAQ. V was pared by 2 bases and J by 4 bases, with 12 bases between. This CDR3 spans 14 amino acids. The CDR3 DNA sequence: TGTGCCAGCAGCTTACTTCCAGGGACATACGAGCAGTACTTC. This translates into CASSLLPGTYEQYF.

V usage is TRBV10-1 and J usage is TRBJ1-6; 7 bases agree with TRBD1. This CDR3 is built from 13 residues. Trimming cost V 4 bases and J 7 bases; bases outside gene matches: 1. The germline V gene has CDR1 WNHNN and CDR2 SYGVQD (reference sequence). The CDR3 loop is CASSAGGNSPLHF. In DNA, the CDR3 is TGCGCCAGCAGTGCAGGGGGGAATTCACCCCTCCACTTT.

The genes are TRBV7-6 and TRBJ2-3; 11 nucleotides align to TRBD2. Germline V gene sequence: CDR1 SGHVS, CDR2 FNYEAQ. With V trimmed by 5 bases and J by 3 bases, 13 bases remained unmatched. CDR3 length equals 18 residues. CDR3 in DNA: TGTGCCAGCAGCCCTAGCGGGGGGCCGGTAGTTGGTACAGATACGCAGTATTTT. This translates into CASSPSGGPVVGTDTQYF.

This clone was detected only once. This CDR3 is CASKSGRYYNEQFF. In DNA form, the CDR3 reads TGTGCCAGTAAAAGCGGGAGATATTACAATGAGCAGTTCTTC. The genes are TRBV19 and TRBJ2-1; TRBD2 aligns across 8 bases. J lost 4 bases, V lost 7 bases, and 6 bases had no gene match. The CDR3 sequence is 14 residues long. CDR1 and CDR2 (germline): LNHDA, SQIVND (reference sequence).

This sequence joins TRBV10-1 and TRBJ2-7; 8 bases are shared with TRBD1. This CDR3 contains 13 residues. With 5 bases clipped from V and 4 bases from J, the junction kept 4 bases outside the gene matches. CDR1 and CDR2 (germline): WNHNN, SYGVQD (reference sequence). CDR3: CASSPGTGYEQYF. In DNA, the CDR3 is TGCGCCAGCAGTCCCGGGACAGGTTACGAGCAGTACTTC.

The genes are TRBV5-1 and TRBJ1-1, with TRBD1 matching over 7 bases. The germline gives CDR1 SGHRS, CDR2 YFSETQ. The V segment lost 4 bases and the J segment 7 bases; nucleotides outside the gene matches: 7. The CDR3 has 13 amino acids. CDR3 DNA sequence: TGCGCCAGCAGCCCTGGGACAGCTAATGAAGCTTTCTTT. As protein: CASSPGTANEAFF. Full variable domain (remainder filled in from reference TRBV5-1 and TRBJ1-1): KAGVTQTPRYLIKTRGQQVTLSCSPISGHRSVSWYQQTPGQGLQFLFEYFSETQRNKGNFPGRFSGRQFSNSRSEMNVSTLELGDSALYLCASSPGTANEAFFGQGTRLTVV.

The chain uses TRBV6-2 or TRBV6-3 and TRBJ2-7; no firm D call. V lost 4 bases and J 3 bases, leaving 10 bases between the germline ends. The CDR3 length is 13 residues. The V gene's germline CDR1 is MNHEY and CDR2 SVGEGT. The CDR3 reads CASSLARSYEQYF. CDR3 coding DNA: TGTGCCAGCAGTTTGGCCAGGAGCTACGAGCAGTACTTC.

The V gene is TRBV19, the J gene TRBJ2-3, with D possibly being TRBD2 (6 bases). Germline V gives CDR1 LNHDA, CDR2 SQIVND (reference sequence). The CDR3 is made up of 15 amino acids. V dropped 7 bases and J dropped 0 bases, with 14 bases sitting between them. DNA for the CDR3: TGTGCCAGTACCCTTAGCGGTCCTAGCACAGATACGCAGTATTTT. Its protein product is CASTLSGPSTDTQYF.

This clone was seen a single time. The gene calls are TRBV11-2 and TRBJ1-1; D not certain. Trimming left V 5 bases short and J 0 bases short, with 10 bases between. CDR1 and CDR2 (germline): SGHAT, FQNNGV. The CDR3 sequence is 14 residues long. CDR3 sequence (DNA): TGTGCCAGCAGCACGGTTCGGGTGAACACTGAAGCTTTCTTT. It encodes CASSTVRVNTEAFF. The full variable domain, rest sourced from reference TRBV11-2 and TRBJ1-1, is EAGVAQSPRYKIIEKRQSVAFWCNPISGHATLYWYQQILGQGPKLLIQFQNNGVVDDSQLPKDRFSAERLKGVDSTLKIQPAKLEDSAVYLCASSTVRVNTEAFFGQGTRLTVV.

This clone has just one count. The chain uses TRBV7-8 and TRBJ1-5; D gene uncertain. V lost 5 bases to trimming and J lost 3 bases, with 14 bases between them. CDR1 and CDR2 (germline): SGHVS, FQNEAQ. This CDR3 has 15 amino acids. The CDR3 spells CASSPTLGINQPQHF. The CDR3 DNA is TGTGCCAGCAGCCCTACATTGGGGATCAATCAGCCCCAGCATTTT.

This chain joins TRBV19 and TRBJ2-2; 7 bases align to TRBD2. In germline, CDR1 is LNHDA, CDR2 SQIVND (reference sequence). This CDR3 spans 16 amino acids. V lost 10 bases and J lost 1; bases outside the gene matches: 12. The CDR3 loop reads CATAGGFGWNTGELFF. Written as DNA, the CDR3 is TGTGCCACCGCCGGGGGGTTTGGATGGAACACCGGGGAGCTGTTTTTT.

This chain joins TRBV20-1 and TRBJ1-1; D gene uncertain. This CDR3 is built from 11 residues. V gave up 3 bases and J gave up 14 bases, with 16 bases separating them. The germline V gene has CDR1 DFQATT and CDR2 SNEGSKA (reference sequence). The CDR3 DNA reads as TGCAGTGCTAGGGGGTCCTGGCGGGGATTCTTT. This gives the protein CSARGSWRGFF.

The V and J genes are TRBV24-1 and TRBJ1-2; tentative D call: TRBD1 (5 bases). CDR1 and CDR2 from the germline V gene are KGHDR and SFDVKD. The CDR3 length is 11 residues. V was clipped by 11 bases and J by 7 bases, with 13 bases between them. The CDR3 bases are TGTGCCATCGGGGACCGCGGTGGCTACACCTTC. Residues: CAIGDRGGYTF.

The chain links TRBV19 to TRBJ1-4; tentative D call: TRBD1 (6 bases). Trimming shortened V by 5 bases and J by 5 bases, and 12 bases separated the two germline ends. There are 14 residues in the CDR3. CDR1 LNHDA and CDR2 SQIVND come from the germline V gene (reference sequence). CDR3 loop: CASSSQGLNEKLFF. The CDR3 nucleotides are TGTGCCAGTAGTTCACAGGGATTGAATGAAAAACTGTTTTTT.